This T cell receptor (beta chain) stems from a study of regulatory T cells in long-lasting Graves disease. Study in general: Antithyroid drug use was under 3 months in newly diagnosed Graves' patients. Whole-study findings and limits: Favoring TRBV28, TRBJ1-2 and TRBJ2-5 was a feature seen in persistent disease.

Time point given: newly diagnosed GD, antithyroid drugs for less than 3 months. Researchers made the TCR library from RNA that was extracted from PBMCs. This clonotype was seen ten or more times. What it recognizes is unknown. CDR1 MDHEN and CDR2 SYDVKM come from the germline V gene. Trimming stripped 3 bases from V and 7 bases from J, with 13 bases between. The CDR3 is 14 amino acids. With iRepertoire HTBI primers and Arm-PCR of CDR3 regions, TCR beta libraries were built. MiXCR, run by TCRdb on the multiplex PCR reads, gives a single entry per CDR3 protein. The sample includes roughly 420,000 distinct CDR3 sequences, about 16% of them seen just once. This same sample was also part of a study on T cells in Graves' hyperthyroidism and ophthalmopathy. From that paper: Clonotypes that were expanded in thyroid above 0.001 mostly appeared in blood too.

The sample here was peripheral blood mononuclear cells (PBMCs), taken at new diagnosis, from a patient treated with antithyroid drugs. The sequence came from a woman aged 18-29 years with Graves disease. The gene calls are TRBV28 and TRBJ1-5; possibly TRBD1 for D (6 bases). The CDR3 region is CASSFRGGGQPQHF. The CDR3 bases are TGTGCCAGCAGTTTCAGAGGGGGTGGGCAGCCCCAGCATTTT.